The T cell receptor (beta chain) described here comes from a study of Ad26.COV2.S vaccination and SARS-CoV-2 variants. The CDR3 loop spans 16 amino acids. V was cut by 0 bases and J by 8 bases, with 16 bases left in between. From germline, CDR1 is MGHRA and CDR2 YSYEKL. Study-wide results and caveats: For non-spike TCRs, breadth in vaccine recipients resembled that in placebo recipients.

Here immunoSEQ multiplex PCR was the method, and the copy in TCRdb shows in-frame clones only, minus some. The data contain around 420,000 clones, 88% of them seen just once; the ten biggest clones take up 3.6%. Treatment reported: around 19 received Ad26.COV2.S at low or high dose, single or two shots; about 5 received placebo; per-sample allocation not given. Day 63 after the first injection of vaccine or placebo was the sampling time. With respect to this clone: What it binds is not known.

V gene TRBV4-1 combines with J gene TRBJ1-4; D call uncertain. The input for sequencing was peripheral blood, taken in a trial of Ad26.COV2.S vaccine versus placebo. The TCR sequence derives from a person between 18 and 65 years old who received the Ad26.COV2.S COVID-19 vaccine or a placebo. CDR3 coding DNA: TGCGCCAGCAGCCAAGATATGGGAGAAGGTAGCGAAAAACTGTTTTTT. It yields the protein CASSQDMGEGSEKLFF.